This TCR beta chain is from a study of sequential checkpoint blockade in melanoma. As for the study in general: First-line arms were nivolumab then ipilimumab, or the reverse, randomized 1:1.

Some clones are missing from TCRdb's copy, which holds only in-frame ones; the method was immunoSEQ multiplex PCR. Among under 20,000 clones, roughly 70% were seen once, and the ten largest hold about 10%. The treatment is: randomized to nivolumab then ipilimumab (arm A) or the reverse (arm B). Patients had received no earlier DNA-damaging chemotherapy. Sorted cells were live CD3+CD8+, lacking CD19 and CD56, from PBMCs. The CDR3 totals 16 residues. CDR1 is SGHDN and CDR2 is FVKESK in the germline V gene. V lost 0 bases and J lost 9; bases outside the gene matches: 6. The origin of this receptor is a human donor with melanoma. The sample consisted of CD8+ T cells sorted from blood (inferred from file names), taken from a patient given nivolumab and ipilimumab in sequence. The V gene is TRBV14, the J gene TRBJ2-1; TRBD2 matches at 12 bases. The CDR3 nucleotides read TGTGCCAGCAGCCAAGAATGGCTAGCGGGAGGGGTTGAGCAGTTCTTC. Protein sequence: CASSQEWLAGGVEQFF.